This TCR beta chain was sequenced for a study of cytomegalovirus exposure and HLA in healthy donors. Regarding the study as a whole: In a later analysis, a genetic analysis reported fewer productive-TCR N-insertions in an Asian-associated ancestry cluster than the cohort average. High specificity and sensitivity for cytomegalovirus status were reported for the classifier.

This clone has more than one count but fewer than ten. What it binds is unknown. Within the sample, other DNA sequences also encode this same CDR3. 60 Vbeta and 13 Jbeta primers were used in PCR. Methods used by the authors: In a later analysis, the count reached about 80 million unique TCR beta chains, with 10 million to 11 million shared. Method: immunoSEQ multiplex PCR; TCRdb's copy keeps in-frame clones and lacks some. Clone size and the V and J calls come from that table; the DNA yielded D and trimming. The data show fewer than 250,000 clones, 70% to 80% seen once. V was trimmed by 2 bases and J by 1 base, leaving 6 bases between them. CDR1 is MDHEN and CDR2 is SYDVKM in the germline V gene. The CDR3 length is 14 residues.

V gene TRBV28 combines with J gene TRBJ1-3, with no clear D. The material sequenced was PBMCs. This TCR derives from a male donor in good health and CMV-seronegative. CDR3: CASSLRGSGNTIYF. The CDR3 DNA is TGTGCCAGCAGTTTACGGGGTTCTGGAAACACCATATATTTT. Combining the CDR3 with reference TRBV28 and TRBJ1-3 gives the whole variable domain DVKVTQSSRYLVKRTGEKVFLECVQDMDHENMFWYRQDPGLGLRLIYFSYDVKMKEKGDIPEGYSVSREKKERFSLILESASTNQTSMYLCASSLRGSGNTIYFGEGSWLTVV.